The 8 T cell receptor beta chains below come from one sample, sequenced in a study of cytomegalovirus exposure and HLA in healthy donors. The study ran its PCR with 60 Vbeta and 13 Jbeta primers. Assay: immunoSEQ multiplex PCR; the TCRdb copy retains only in-frame clones and omits some. In the table there are 55,000 to 80,000 clones, about four fifths of which are singletons. Sequencing was done on a sample of PBMCs. The receptors come from a young woman in good health and CMV-seronegative.

Note on this clone: At one end the junction does not follow the germline gene, possibly because of a read error. V and J are TRBV7-9 and TRBJ1-2, with D perhaps matching TRBD1 (6 bases). The length of the CDR3 is 14 residues. Germline V CDR1 and CDR2: SEHNR, FQNEAQ (reference sequence). CDR3 sequence reads: CSSSRDISSYGYTF. The CDR3 nucleotides are TGTTCCAGTTCTCGGGACATCTCTTCCTATGGCTACACCTTC.

This clone has only a few counts. The chain links TRBV7-2 to TRBJ2-3; 8 bases map to TRBD1. The CDR3 spans 17 residues. Germline assignment: CDR1 SGHTA and CDR2 FQGNSA. The V gene end was trimmed by 6 bases and the J gene end by 1 base; junction bases not matched to a gene: 12. The CDR3 sequence is CASSSHDRGLGTDTQYF. The DNA for the CDR3 is TGTGCCAGCAGTTCCCACGACAGGGGTCTCGGCACAGATACGCAGTATTTT.

This clone occurred once. The rearrangement joins TRBV5-1 to TRBJ2-7; TRBD1 might be the D (5 bases). The germline V gene encodes CDR1 SGHRS and CDR2 YFSETQ. V lost 2 bases, J lost 1 base, and 7 bases lay in between. The CDR3 has 13 amino acids. The CDR3 reads CASSLGVSYEQYF. The CDR3 DNA reads as TGCGCCAGCAGCTTAGGGGTTTCCTACGAGCAGTACTTC.

The chain is built from TRBV5-4 and TRBJ2-5; TRBD1 aligns across 7 bases. With V trimmed by 0 bases and J by 4 bases, 3 bases remained unmatched. CDR3 length equals 14 residues. Germline assignment: CDR1 SGHNT and CDR2 YYREEE (reference sequence). The CDR3 protein is CASSLEGGGETQYF. The CDR3 bases are TGTGCCAGCAGCTTGGAAGGGGGCGGAGAGACCCAGTACTTC. Using reference TRBV5-4 and TRBJ2-5 for the parts outside the CDR3, the full variable domain is ETGVTQSPTHLIKTRGQQVTLRCSSQSGHNTVSWYQQALGQGPQFIFQYYREEENGRGNFPPRFSGLQFPNYSSELNVNALELDDSALYLCASSLEGGGETQYFGPGTRLLVL.

V gene TRBV4-3 combines with J gene TRBJ2-3, with D perhaps TRBD1 (5 bases). CDR1 is LGHNA and CDR2 is YSLEER in the germline V gene. The CDR3 sequence is 15 residues long. Trimming removed 4 bases from V and 0 bases from J, with 11 bases in between. The DNA for the CDR3 is TGCGCCAGCAGCCGGACAACCCCGAGCACAGATACGCAGTATTTT. Translating gives CASSRTTPSTDTQYF.

The genes are TRBV10-3 and TRBJ2-1; possible D gene TRBD1, 7 bases. V was pared by 2 bases and J by 8 bases, with 19 bases between. The CDR3 consists of 16 residues. Germline CDR1 and CDR2: ENHRY and SYGVKD. The DNA of the CDR3 is TGTGCCATCAGTGAGGCGGGACAGCCAGGAGTCGATGAGCAGTTCTTC. Amino acid sequence: CAISEAGQPGVDEQFF.

The V and J genes are TRBV6-5 and TRBJ1-1; TRBD1 is a possible D gene (6 bases). V was cut by 4 bases and J by 4 bases, with 13 bases left in between. The V gene's germline CDR1 is MNHEY and CDR2 SVGAGI. This CDR3 is built from 14 residues. CDR3 in amino acids: CASSWRGGITEAFF. CDR3 in DNA: TGTGCCAGCAGTTGGAGGGGGGGAATCACTGAAGCTTTCTTT.

This clone appeared once. This rearrangement joins TRBV28 to TRBJ1-1; perhaps TRBD1 as D (5 bases). The V gene's germline CDR1 is MDHEN and CDR2 SYDVKM. CDR3 length: 13 residues. The V gene lost 6 bases and the J gene lost 3 bases, with 11 bases spanning the gap. The CDR3 is CASSRQSYTEAFF. The CDR3 bases are TGTGCCAGCAGCAGACAGAGTTACACTGAAGCTTTCTTT.